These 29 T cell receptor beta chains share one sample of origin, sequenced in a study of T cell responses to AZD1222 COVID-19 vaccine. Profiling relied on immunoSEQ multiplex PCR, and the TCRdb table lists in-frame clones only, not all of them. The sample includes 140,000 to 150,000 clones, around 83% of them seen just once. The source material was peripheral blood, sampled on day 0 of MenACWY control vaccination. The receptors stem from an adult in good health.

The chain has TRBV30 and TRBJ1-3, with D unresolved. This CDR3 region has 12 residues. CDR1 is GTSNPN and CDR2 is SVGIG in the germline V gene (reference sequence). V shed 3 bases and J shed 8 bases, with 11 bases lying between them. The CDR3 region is CAWSPNLDTIYF. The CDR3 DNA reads TGTGCCTGGAGCCCAAACCTAGACACCATATATTTT.

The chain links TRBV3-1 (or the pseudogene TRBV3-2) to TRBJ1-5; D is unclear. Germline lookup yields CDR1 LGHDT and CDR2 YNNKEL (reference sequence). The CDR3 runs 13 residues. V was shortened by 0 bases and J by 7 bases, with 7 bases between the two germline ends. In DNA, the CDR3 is TGTGCCAGCAGCCAAGAGATGGGACAGCCCCAGCATTTT. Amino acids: CASSQEMGQPQHF.

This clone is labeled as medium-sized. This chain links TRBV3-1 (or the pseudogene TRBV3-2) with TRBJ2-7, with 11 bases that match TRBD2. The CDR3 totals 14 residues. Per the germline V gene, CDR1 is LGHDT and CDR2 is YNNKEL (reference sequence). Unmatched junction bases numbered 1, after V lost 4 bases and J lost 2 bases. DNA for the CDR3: TGTGCCAGCAGCCCTAGCGGGGGGACCTACGAGCAGTACTTC. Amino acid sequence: CASSPSGGTYEQYF.

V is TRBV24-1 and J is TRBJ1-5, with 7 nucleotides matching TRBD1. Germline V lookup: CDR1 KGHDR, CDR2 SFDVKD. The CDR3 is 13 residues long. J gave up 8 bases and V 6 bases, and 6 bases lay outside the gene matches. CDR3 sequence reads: CATSSGQFKPQHF. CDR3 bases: TGTGCCACCAGTTCGGGACAGTTCAAGCCCCAGCATTTT.

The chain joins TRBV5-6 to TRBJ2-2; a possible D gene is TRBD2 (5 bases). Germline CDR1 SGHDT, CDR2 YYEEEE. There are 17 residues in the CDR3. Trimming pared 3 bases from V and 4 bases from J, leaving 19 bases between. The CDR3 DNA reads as TGTGCCAGCAGCTCCCGGCGCCAGGCTCGGGGCACCGGGGAGCTGTTTTTT. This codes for CASSSRRQARGTGELFF.

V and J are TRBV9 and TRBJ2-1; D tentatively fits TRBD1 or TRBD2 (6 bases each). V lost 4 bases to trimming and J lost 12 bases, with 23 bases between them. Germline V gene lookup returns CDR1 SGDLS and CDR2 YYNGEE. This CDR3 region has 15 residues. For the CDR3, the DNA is TGTGCCAGCAGCATATCCCTCGAGGGGGGCCAGGGGCAGTTCTTC. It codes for CASSISLEGGQGQFF.

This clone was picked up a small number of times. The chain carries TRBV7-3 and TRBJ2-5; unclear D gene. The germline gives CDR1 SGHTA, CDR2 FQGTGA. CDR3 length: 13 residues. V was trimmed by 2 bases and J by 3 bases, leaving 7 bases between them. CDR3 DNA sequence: TGTGCCAGCAGCTTAGGCCATAAAGAGACCCAGTACTTC. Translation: CASSLGHKETQYF.

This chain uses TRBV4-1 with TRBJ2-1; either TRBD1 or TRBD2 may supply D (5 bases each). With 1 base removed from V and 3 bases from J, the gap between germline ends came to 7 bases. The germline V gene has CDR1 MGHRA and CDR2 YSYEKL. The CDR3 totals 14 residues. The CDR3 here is CASSQGGFYNEQFF. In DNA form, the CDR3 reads TGCGCCAGCAGCCAAGGGGGGTTCTACAATGAGCAGTTCTTC.

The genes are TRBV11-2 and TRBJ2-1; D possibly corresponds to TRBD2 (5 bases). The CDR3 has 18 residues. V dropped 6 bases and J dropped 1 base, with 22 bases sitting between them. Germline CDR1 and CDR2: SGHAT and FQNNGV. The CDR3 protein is CASRPVSGAGHSYNEQFF. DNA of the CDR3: TGTGCCAGCAGACCAGTGAGCGGCGCCGGTCATTCCTACAATGAGCAGTTCTTC.

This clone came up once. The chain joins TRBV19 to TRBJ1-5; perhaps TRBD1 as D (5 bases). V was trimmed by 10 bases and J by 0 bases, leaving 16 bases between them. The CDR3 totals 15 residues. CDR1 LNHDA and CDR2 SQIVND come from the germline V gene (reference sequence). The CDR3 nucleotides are TGTGCCACAACCACGACAGCTAATAGCAATCAGCCCCAGCATTTT. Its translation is CATTTTANSNQPQHF.

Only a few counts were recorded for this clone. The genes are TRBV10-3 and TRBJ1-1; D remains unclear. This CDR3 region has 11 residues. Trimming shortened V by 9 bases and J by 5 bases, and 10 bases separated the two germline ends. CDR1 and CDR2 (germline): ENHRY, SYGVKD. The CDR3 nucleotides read TGTGCCATAGGTATGAGGACTGAAGCTTTCTTT. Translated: CAIGMRTEAFF.

The CDR3 region has the DNA TGTGCCAGCAGCCCCGACACCTACGAGCAGTACTTC. This translates into CASSPDTYEQYF. J is TRBJ2-7 and V is TRBV6-2 or TRBV6-3, with D unclear. The CDR3 has 12 residues. V lost 6 bases, J lost 2 bases, and 8 bases lay in between. Germline V gene sequence: CDR1 MNHEY, CDR2 SVGEGT.

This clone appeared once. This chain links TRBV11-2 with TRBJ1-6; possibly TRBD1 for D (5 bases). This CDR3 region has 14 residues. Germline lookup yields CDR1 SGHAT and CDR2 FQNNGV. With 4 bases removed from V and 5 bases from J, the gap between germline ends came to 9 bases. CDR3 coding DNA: TGTGCCAGCAGCTCGACAGTGAATAATTCACCCCTCCACTTT. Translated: CASSSTVNNSPLHF.

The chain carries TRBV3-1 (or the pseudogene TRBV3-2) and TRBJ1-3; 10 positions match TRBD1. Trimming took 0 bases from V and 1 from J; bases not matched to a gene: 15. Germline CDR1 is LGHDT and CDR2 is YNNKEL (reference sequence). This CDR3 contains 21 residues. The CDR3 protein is CASSQEEGWTGGRFSGNTIYF. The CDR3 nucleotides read TGTGCCAGCAGCCAAGAAGAGGGGTGGACAGGGGGTAGATTTTCTGGAAACACCATATATTTT.

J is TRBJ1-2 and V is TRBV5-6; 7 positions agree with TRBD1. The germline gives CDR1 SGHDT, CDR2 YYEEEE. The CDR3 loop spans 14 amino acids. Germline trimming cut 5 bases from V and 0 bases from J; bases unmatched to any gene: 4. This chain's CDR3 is CASRLQGTNYGYTF. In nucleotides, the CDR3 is TGTGCCAGCAGGTTACAGGGGACTAACTATGGCTACACCTTC.

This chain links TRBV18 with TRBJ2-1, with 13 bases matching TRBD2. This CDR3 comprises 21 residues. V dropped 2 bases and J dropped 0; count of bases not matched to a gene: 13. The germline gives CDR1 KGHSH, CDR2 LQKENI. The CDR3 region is CASSPSVRLAGGQNSYNEQFF. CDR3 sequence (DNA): TGTGCCAGCTCACCATCGGTAAGACTAGCGGGGGGTCAAAACTCCTACAATGAGCAGTTCTTC. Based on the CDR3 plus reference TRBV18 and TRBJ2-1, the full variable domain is NAGVMQNPRHLVRRRGQEARLRCSPMKGHSHVYWYRQLPEEGLKFMVYLQKENIIDESGMPKERFSAEFPKEGPSILRIQQVVRGDSAAYFCASSPSVRLAGGQNSYNEQFFGPGTRLTVL.

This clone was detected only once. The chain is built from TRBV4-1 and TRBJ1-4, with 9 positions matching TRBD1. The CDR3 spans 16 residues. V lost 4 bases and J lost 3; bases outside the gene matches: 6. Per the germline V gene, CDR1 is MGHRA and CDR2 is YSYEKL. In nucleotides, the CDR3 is TGCGCCAGCAGCCTGCTCGGGACAGGGCCTAATGAAAAACTGTTTTTT. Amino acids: CASSLLGTGPNEKLFF.

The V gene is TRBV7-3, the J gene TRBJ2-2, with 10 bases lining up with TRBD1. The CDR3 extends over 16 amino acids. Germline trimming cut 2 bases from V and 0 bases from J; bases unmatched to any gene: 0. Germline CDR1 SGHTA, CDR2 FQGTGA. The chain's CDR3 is CASSLGTGANTGELFF. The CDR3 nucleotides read TGTGCCAGCAGCTTAGGGACAGGGGCGAACACCGGGGAGCTGTTTTTT.

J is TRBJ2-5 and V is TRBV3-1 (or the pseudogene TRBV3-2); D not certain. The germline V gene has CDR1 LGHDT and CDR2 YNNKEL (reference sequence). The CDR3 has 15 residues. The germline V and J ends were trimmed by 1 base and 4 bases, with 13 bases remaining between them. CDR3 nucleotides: TGTGCCAGCAGCCAAGGGGGTGGGTGGGGAGAGACCCAGTACTTC. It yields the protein CASSQGGGWGETQYF.

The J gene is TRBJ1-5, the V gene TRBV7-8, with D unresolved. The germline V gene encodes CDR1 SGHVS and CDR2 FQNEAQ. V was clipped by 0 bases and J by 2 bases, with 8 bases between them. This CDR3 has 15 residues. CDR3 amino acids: CASSLAHGRNQPQHF. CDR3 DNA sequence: TGTGCCAGCAGCTTAGCGCACGGCCGCAATCAGCCCCAGCATTTT. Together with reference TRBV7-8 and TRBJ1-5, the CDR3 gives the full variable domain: GAGVSQSPRYKVAKRGQDVALRCDPISGHVSLFWYQQALGQGPEFLTYFQNEAQLDKSGLPSDRFFAERPEGSVSTLKIQRTQQEDSAVYLCASSLAHGRNQPQHFGDGTRLSIL.

The CDR3 protein is CASSWDRGEQFF. CDR3 DNA: TGTGCCAGCAGTTGGGATAGAGGGGAGCAGTTCTTC. The chain joins TRBV6-5 to TRBJ2-1, with TRBD2 as a possible D gene (5 bases). The length of the CDR3 is 12 residues. V lost 4 bases and J lost 10, with 11 bases in between. Per germline, CDR1 MNHEY and CDR2 SVGAGI.

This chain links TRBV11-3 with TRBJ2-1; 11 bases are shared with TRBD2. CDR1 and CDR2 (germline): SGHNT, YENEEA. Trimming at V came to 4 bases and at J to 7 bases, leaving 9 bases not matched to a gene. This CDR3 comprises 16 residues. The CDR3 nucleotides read TGTGCCAGCAGCTCCGCCACTAGCGGGGGTGGGAATGAGCAGTTCTTC. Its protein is CASSSATSGGGNEQFF.

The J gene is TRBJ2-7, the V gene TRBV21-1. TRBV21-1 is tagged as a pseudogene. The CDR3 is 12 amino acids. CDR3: CASSPGQAEQYV. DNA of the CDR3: TGTGCCAGCAGTCCGGGGCAGGCCGAGCAGTACGTC.

Here the CDR3 DNA reads TGTGCCAGCAGCCAAACAGGACGGGACTATGGCTACACCTTC. Translation: CASSQTGRDYGYTF. This chain uses TRBV7-8 with TRBJ1-2; perhaps TRBD1 as D (5 bases). V was trimmed by 5 bases and J by 3 bases, leaving 13 bases between them. Germline-derived CDR1 and CDR2 are SGHVS and FQNEAQ. This CDR3 spans 14 amino acids.

CDR3 DNA: TGTGCCAGCAGCCACGACAGAAGCTGGGAGCTGTTTTTT. Encoded protein: CASSHDRSWELFF. This sequence joins TRBV7-8 and TRBJ2-2, with D maybe TRBD1 (5 bases). Germline values: CDR1 SGHVS, CDR2 FQNEAQ. V was pared by 5 bases and J by 9 bases, with 13 bases between. The CDR3 is 13 amino acids.

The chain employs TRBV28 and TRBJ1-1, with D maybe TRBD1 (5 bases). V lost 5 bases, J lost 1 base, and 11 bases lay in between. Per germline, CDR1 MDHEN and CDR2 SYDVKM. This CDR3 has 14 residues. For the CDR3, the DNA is TGTGCCAGCAGTAGTACAGGTGAGAACACTGAAGCTTTCTTT. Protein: CASSSTGENTEAFF. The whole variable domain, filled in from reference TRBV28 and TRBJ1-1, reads DVKVTQSSRYLVKRTGEKVFLECVQDMDHENMFWYRQDPGLGLRLIYFSYDVKMKEKGDIPEGYSVSREKKERFSLILESASTNQTSMYLCASSSTGENTEAFFGQGTRLTVV.

CDR3 sequence (DNA): TGCGCCAGCACCCGAAACTGGGCCTCTGGAAACACCATATATTTT. It is translated as CASTRNWASGNTIYF. J is TRBJ1-3 and V is TRBV5-1; D gene uncertain. The CDR3 runs to 15 residues. Trimming removed 6 bases from V and 0 bases from J, with 13 bases in between. Germline V gene data show CDR1 as SGHRS and CDR2 as YFSETQ.

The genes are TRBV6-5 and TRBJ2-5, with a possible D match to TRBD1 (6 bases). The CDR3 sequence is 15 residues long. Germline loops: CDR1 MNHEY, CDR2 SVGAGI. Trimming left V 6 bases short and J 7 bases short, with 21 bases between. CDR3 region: CASSPDAGALGTQYF. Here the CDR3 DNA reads TGTGCCAGCAGCCCAGACGCAGGGGCCCTGGGGACCCAGTACTTC.

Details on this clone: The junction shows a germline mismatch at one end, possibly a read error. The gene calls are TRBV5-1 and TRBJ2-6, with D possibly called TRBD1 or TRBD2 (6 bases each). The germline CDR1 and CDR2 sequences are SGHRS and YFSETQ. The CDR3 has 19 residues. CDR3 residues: CARSWGARGHGSGANVLTF. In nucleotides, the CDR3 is TGCGCCCGCAGCTGGGGGGCCCGGGGGCACGGCTCTGGGGCCAACGTCCTGACTTTC.